This T cell receptor beta chain is drawn from a study of cytomegalovirus exposure and HLA in healthy donors (dated by TCRdb to 2016 to 2017). General notes on the study: In an earlier analysis of 550 to 750 of the donors, approximately 300 Gb of sequence data and some 100 million unique TCR beta sequences from 150 million to 200 million T cells were reported. Roughly 290 gigabases of sequencing data and around 85 million unique TCR sequences made up an early release that covered roughly 670 HLA-typed donors. Of the approximately 400 genotyped donors, 65% to 90% fell in the genetic ancestry cluster associated with self-reported Caucasian donors. The study aimed to test whether signatures of past pathogen exposure could be identified by cataloging public T cell receptors. Using immunosequencing, the study profiled T cell repertoires from 550 to 750 subjects and related those repertoires to cytomegalovirus serostatus. A separate validation cohort of about 110 different subjects was used in addition to the approximately 700-subject first cohort. To predict cytomegalovirus infection status, the study brought together high-throughput TCR immunosequencing, statistical association of individual TCRs with disease status, and machine learning. In a later analysis, previously published TCR beta repertoires from 500 to 750 donors were re-analyzed and high-resolution HLA genotyping was added so that TCR occurrence patterns could be studied. The later analysis used no new phenotypic data to find candidate immune exposures, relying instead on TCR beta sequences and their occurrence across donors. To decide whether each TCR beta V gene segment behaved as functional or pseudogenic, an earlier analysis of some 600 of the donors relied on high-throughput TCR beta sequencing. Alongside the repertoire data, information on donor age, sex, ethnicity and CMV serostatus was compiled. Genome-wide SNP genotypes for about 55% of the 666 donors were used in a later genetic analysis, which treated that subset as a discovery cohort. All discovery cohort repertoires had been generated on a single sequencing platform. HLA typing covered class I and class II loci at four-digit resolution. The number of typed donors differed by locus: about 620-640 for A, B, C, DRB1 and DQB1; 522 for DQA1; fewer than 610 for DPA1; and some 470 for DPB1. Roughly five DR-DQ haplotypes were handled as single units for association and clustering because linkage in the cohort was strong. Among several hundred genotyped donors of the cohort, an average of about 240,000 unique TCR beta nucleotide sequences was sequenced per donor, of which 15% to 20% were non-productive. Overall study outcomes, separate from this receptor: The classifier was reported to diagnose cytomegalovirus status with high specificity and sensitivity in both the original cohort and the validation cohort. A further reported finding was that TCR beta sequences accurately predicted the HLA-A and HLA-B alleles for most subjects in the first cohort. Presence/absence analyses assumed roughly uniform sequencing depth across donors, an assumption that may not hold. A later analysis found that HLA-associated TCR beta chains were more clonally expanded and had lower generation probabilities than equally common non-associated chains. Because counts were too low, around 17 rarely observed V segments, including chromosome 9 orphons, were left out of the earlier analysis of approximately 500 of the donors. In a later genetic analysis, a missense DCLRE1C variant was associated with V-gene and J-gene trimming of TCR beta chains, and the association was replicated in an independent cohort. In a later analysis, the rate of TCR association differed among HLA loci, with DRB1 alleles having the most associated TCRs and HLA-C alleles having the fewest. It was suggested by the authors that the approach could potentially be generalized to other disease states and immunological phenotypes. Three of the identified cytomegalovirus-associated TCR beta chains were confirmed in vitro to be specific for cytomegalovirus antigens. Some IMGT-functional V segments, including TRBV6-2 and TRBV6-3, could not be distinguished by the 87-base-pair reads and were therefore excluded. A later analysis reported that several top co-occurrence clusters appeared linked to parvovirus B19, influenza, CMV and Epstein-Barr virus. A group of highly shared sequence variants was considered likely to be a technical artifact of the sequencing pipeline. HLA typing was unavailable for some donors at each locus, so association tests used only the typed subset. According to a later analysis, most CMV-associated TCR beta chains appeared to be HLA-restricted, and the HLA associations seemed to be driven largely by CMV exposure. Most TCR sequences were seen in very few donors, while some public TCRs were found in many individuals. In this cohort, only TCR beta chains were sequenced, and detectable features were limited by the absence of alpha or paired-chain data. In an earlier analysis of fewer than 700 of the donors, most TCR beta V segments appeared in productive rearrangements about 87% or about 30% of the time, broadly matching IMGT annotations. When HLA alleles, especially DR and DQ, strongly co-occurred, attributing TCR associations to individual alleles was difficult. Correlated functional status among segregating V segments might reflect linkage disequilibrium, but an unknown experimental factor could not be ruled out. For the cohort, immune exposure information was limited to CMV serostatus. Compared with the approximately 600-donor mean, donors in an Asian-associated ancestry cluster had fewer N-insertions in productive TCRs, according to a later genetic analysis. In the study, approximately 150 TCR beta chains were listed as associated with cytomegalovirus. In a later analysis, about 17,000 TCR beta sequences were associated with specific HLA alleles at a false discovery rate of 0.05.

CDR1 and CDR2 were assigned from the germline V gene (reference sequence) as MNHEY and SMNVEV. The CDR3 measures 12 amino acids from cysteine to phenylalanine. Just the 36-base CDR3 DNA is kept, in frame starting at base 1. Relative to germline, V is 4 bases shorter and J is 13 bases shorter, with 14 bases between their ends. The cohort comprised under 700 healthy bone marrow donors. Cohort members were all nominally healthy when sampled, although unrecorded immune exposures were likely present. The donor tested CMV seronegative and was one of the 352 seronegative cohort members. A peripheral blood sample was provided by each donor, and peripheral blood mononuclear cells were used for TCR beta sequencing. Genomic DNA extraction from the blood cell samples was performed with the Qiagen DNeasy Blood Extraction Kit. This clone has more than one count but fewer than ten. This clone's antigen is unknown. Qualities for individual bases were not recorded, and no much larger clone is one base off.

The library was obtained by the immunoSEQ multiplex PCR assay. A mixture of 60 forward primers for TCR Vbeta segments and 13 reverse primers for TCR Jbeta segments was used in the multiplex PCR. A multiplex PCR assay on genomic DNA amplified the CDR3 region of rearranged TCR beta genes. Amplified TCR beta libraries were sequenced as 87-base-pair reads on the Illumina HiSeq System. As for how the authors treated the data: In a later analysis, tens of millions of unique TCR beta chains were counted across the roughly 700 repertoires, and approximately 11 million of these chains were shared by at least two donors. Raw reads were error-corrected and collapsed into unique sequences by a nearest-neighbor algorithm in which closely related sequences were merged to remove PCR and sequencing errors. V, D and J gene segments were assigned by aligning CDR3 sequences to IMGT reference sequences. For a sequence to be retained, at least a six-nucleotide match to both a V gene segment and a J gene segment was required. Rearrangements were called productive when the CDR3 lacked stop codons and stayed in frame with V and J; all others were non-productive. Following IMGT convention, CDR3 was defined as the stretch from the second conserved V-encoded cysteine to the conserved J-encoded phenylalanine. The earlier analysis of a few hundred of the donors excluded any sequence lacking an unambiguous match to a single V gene segment. In an earlier analysis of a few hundred of the donors, V segments were called functional above 56.7% productive rearrangements and were called segregating when the between-donor standard deviation exceeded 5%. To diagnose cytomegalovirus status from the catalog of TCR beta chain sequences, a statistical classification framework was built. In a later analysis, V and J genes were assigned by comparing TCR nucleotide sequences against IMGT/GENE-DB human TR gene sequences. A later analysis assigned CDR3 sequences and most-parsimonious VDJ recombination scenarios with the TCRdist pipeline. In a later analysis, each TCR beta chain was defined by its CDR3 amino acid sequence together with its V-gene family, and reads without a unique V-gene family were excluded. In a later analysis, 550 to 650 highly shared, low-generation-probability nucleotide sequences were removed to address suspected cross-contamination and a sequencing artifact. In a later analysis, a clonal expansion index was calculated for each public chain from normalized within-repertoire ranks of inferred template counts. In a later analysis, generation probabilities were computed using a VDJ recombination model fitted to out-of-frame rearrangements, and the results were checked against IGoR. In a later analysis, TCR-TCR, TCR-HLA and TCR-CMV co-occurrence was scored with hypergeometric tests, and a repertoire-size bias correction was applied to TCR pairs. A later analysis estimated false discovery rates by permuting HLA or CMV assignments 20 times. In a later analysis, co-occurring TCRs were grouped using DBSCAN, with TCRdist sequence similarity added in when clustering inside HLA-allele-positive subsets. Co-occurrence clustering excluded repertoires with fewer than 30,000 or more than 120,000 public chains, plus five with anomalous nucleotide sharing. TCRdb took this table from immuneACCESS and kept in-frame rearrangements with V and J called. Such tables lack part of the clones; where checked against another copy, unresolved V genes explain under half of the gap, and the rest is unexplained. Clonal size and the V and J genes are those of that table, whereas D and trimming came from the DNA. The sample table holds 100,000 or so clones, of which over 60% were seen once. The ten largest clonotypes hold 2.7% of the sample.

The sequenced sample consisted of PBMCs. This clonotype was sampled from a female donor in good health and CMV-seronegative. The rearranged chain carries TRBV27 and TRBJ2-1; a tentative D match to TRBD2 spans 7 bases. The encoded CDR3 is CASSYLGGAQFF. The DNA sequence reads TGTGCCAGCAGTTACCTAGGGGGGGCCCAGTTCTTC.